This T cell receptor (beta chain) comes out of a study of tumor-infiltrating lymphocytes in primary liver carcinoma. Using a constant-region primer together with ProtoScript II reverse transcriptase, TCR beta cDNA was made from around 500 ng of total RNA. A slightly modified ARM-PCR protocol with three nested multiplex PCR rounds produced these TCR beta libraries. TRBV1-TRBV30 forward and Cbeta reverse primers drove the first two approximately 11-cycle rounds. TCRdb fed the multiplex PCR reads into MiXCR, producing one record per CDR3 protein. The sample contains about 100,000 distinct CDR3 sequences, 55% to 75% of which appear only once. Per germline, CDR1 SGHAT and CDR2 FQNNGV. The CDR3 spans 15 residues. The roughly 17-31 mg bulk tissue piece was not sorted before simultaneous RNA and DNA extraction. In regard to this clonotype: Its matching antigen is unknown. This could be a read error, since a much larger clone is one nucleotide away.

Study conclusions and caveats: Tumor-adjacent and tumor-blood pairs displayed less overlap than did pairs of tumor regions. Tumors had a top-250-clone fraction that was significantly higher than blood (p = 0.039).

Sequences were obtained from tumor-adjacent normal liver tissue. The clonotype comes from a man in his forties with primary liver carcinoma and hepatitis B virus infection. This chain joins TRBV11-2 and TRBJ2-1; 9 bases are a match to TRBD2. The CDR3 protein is CASSPRLADYNKQFF. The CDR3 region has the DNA TGTGCCAGCAGCCCGAGACTAGCGGACTACAATAAGCAGTTCTTC.